The 14 T cell receptor beta chains presented below share a single source sample, sequenced in a study of blood T cell repertoires in COVID-19. Here immunoSEQ multiplex PCR was the method, and the copy in TCRdb shows in-frame clones only, minus some. The sample holds more than 95,000 clones, around 80% seen once. Sequenced input: peripheral blood. These receptors were taken from a man between 65 and 79 years old with active or convalescent COVID-19.

This clone turned up a few times. J is TRBJ2-1 and V is TRBV30, with 13 bases identical to TRBD2. The junction had 8 bases not matched to a gene; V was cut back by 3 bases and J by 0 bases. Germline V gene lookup returns CDR1 GTSNPN and CDR2 SVGIG (reference sequence). CDR3 size: 18 residues. Here the CDR3 DNA reads TGTGCCTGGAGAACCGGGACTAGCGGGGAATCCTCCTACAATGAGCAGTTCTTC. Translation: CAWRTGTSGESSYNEQFF.

The genes are TRBV19 and TRBJ1-5; 9 nucleotides align to TRBD1. CDR1 and CDR2 (germline): LNHDA, SQIVND (reference sequence). J lost 3 bases, V lost 9 bases, and 3 bases had no gene match. The CDR3 spans 13 residues. This CDR3 reads CASRTGANQPQHF. For the CDR3, the DNA is TGTGCCAGCAGGACAGGGGCCAATCAGCCCCAGCATTTT.

The chain has TRBV30 and TRBJ1-2; the match to TRBD1 covers 10 bases. The CDR3 extends over 15 amino acids. V lost 0 bases to trimming and J lost 4 bases; unmatched junction nucleotides: 5. The germline gives CDR1 GTSNPN, CDR2 SVGIG (reference sequence). The CDR3 is CAWSVPGQGTYGYTF. For the CDR3, the DNA is TGTGCCTGGAGTGTACCGGGACAGGGGACCTATGGCTACACCTTC.

The rearrangement joins TRBV11-1 to TRBJ1-5, with D hard to call. Germline CDR1 SGHAT, CDR2 FQDESV (reference sequence). The CDR3 has 13 residues. The V gene lost 0 bases and the J gene lost 9 bases, with 9 bases spanning the gap. The DNA for the CDR3 is TGTGCCAGCAGCTTAGCGGATGGGCGGCCCCAGCATTTT. This translates into CASSLADGRPQHF.

This clone came up a few times. A junction end diverges from the germline sequence, so it may reflect a read error. The chain couples TRBV9 to TRBJ2-7; TRBD1 aligns across 9 bases. Germline V gives CDR1 SGDLS, CDR2 YYNGEE. The CDR3 contains 12 residues. Written as DNA, the CDR3 is TGTGCCAGCAGCGTGCTTCCGGGACAGGGTGATTTC. Amino acid sequence: CASSVLPGQGDF.

This clone has only a few counts. The chain joins TRBV18 to TRBJ2-3, with D unclear. V was pared by 4 bases and J by 4 bases, with 12 bases between. The germline V gene encodes CDR1 KGHSH and CDR2 LQKENI. The CDR3 has 14 amino acids. This CDR3 reads CASSRVGESDTQYF. The CDR3 DNA is TGTGCCAGCTCACGAGTAGGAGAATCAGATACGCAGTATTTT.

This clone showed up just a few times. V is TRBV13 and J is TRBJ2-2; D not resolved. V was cut by 0 bases and J by 0 bases, with 5 bases left in between. CDR1 is PRHDT, CDR2 FYEKMQ, per germline (reference sequence). This CDR3 is 15 amino acids long. CDR3 region: CASSLGPTNTGELFF. The CDR3 DNA reads as TGTGCCAGCAGCTTAGGTCCAACGAACACCGGGGAGCTGTTTTTT.

The CDR3 reads CASSYSRGGWETQYF. CDR3 sequence (DNA): TGTGCCAGCAGTTACTCTAGGGGGGGCTGGGAGACCCAGTACTTC. The chain employs TRBV6-5 and TRBJ2-5; possible D gene TRBD2, 7 bases. The V gene's germline CDR1 is MNHEY and CDR2 SVGAGI. V dropped 0 bases and J dropped 5 bases, with 13 bases sitting between them. CDR3 length equals 15 residues.

The rearrangement uses TRBV4-1 and TRBJ1-6; 9 nucleotides line up with TRBD1. The CDR3 is 17 residues long. Germline trimming cut 1 base from V and 10 bases from J; bases unmatched to any gene: 11. In germline, CDR1 is MGHRA, CDR2 YSYEKL. CDR3 in DNA: TGCGCCAGCAGCCAAGGAACAGGGGGCGCCGAGGGATCACCCCTCCACTTT. It yields the protein CASSQGTGGAEGSPLHF.

The chain has TRBV6-5 and TRBJ2-3; D gene uncertain. There are 14 residues in the CDR3. The V end was cut by 8 bases, the J end by 0 bases, with 12 bases between. In germline, CDR1 is MNHEY, CDR2 SVGAGI. The CDR3 spells CASLWLPSTDTQYF. CDR3 DNA: TGTGCCAGCCTCTGGCTGCCTAGCACAGATACGCAGTATTTT.

The sample holds one count of this clone. The chain couples TRBV11-3 to TRBJ1-1; 8 bases are a match to TRBD1. In germline, CDR1 is SGHNT, CDR2 YENEEA. CDR3 length: 13 amino acids. With 5 bases clipped from V and 6 bases from J, the junction kept 5 bases outside the gene matches. CDR3 residues: CASSQGAGAEAFF. Here the CDR3 DNA reads TGTGCCAGCAGCCAGGGGGCGGGCGCTGAAGCTTTCTTT.

This clone was counted only a few times. The rearrangement links TRBV7-9 to TRBJ2-5, with TRBD2 matching 8 bases. Germline assignment: CDR1 SEHNR and CDR2 FQNEAQ (reference sequence). J was trimmed by 1 base and V by 1 base; bases with no gene match: 11. The CDR3 spans 18 residues. The CDR3 bases are TGTGCCAGCAGCTTAGAAGGGTGGAAGCGGGGGCCCCAAGAGACCCAGTACTTC. Residues: CASSLEGWKRGPQETQYF.

The J gene is TRBJ2-3, the V gene TRBV7-9, with D possibly matching TRBD1 (6 bases). The germline CDR1 and CDR2 sequences are SEHNR and FQNEAQ (reference sequence). This CDR3 region has 13 residues. V lost 8 bases and J lost 4, with 13 bases in between. The CDR3 here is CASRVQGSDTQYF. The CDR3 bases are TGTGCCAGCCGAGTCCAGGGGTCAGATACGCAGTATTTT.

The J gene is TRBJ2-7, the V gene TRBV2; 11 bases fit TRBD2. Germline V CDR1 and CDR2: SNHLY, FYNNEI. The CDR3 contains 16 residues. V shed 4 bases, J shed 3 bases, and the junction held 8 bases outside the gene matches. The CDR3 bases are TGTGCCAGCAGTGCAGGGACTAGCGGATTCAACTACGAGCAGTACTTC. This encodes CASSAGTSGFNYEQYF.